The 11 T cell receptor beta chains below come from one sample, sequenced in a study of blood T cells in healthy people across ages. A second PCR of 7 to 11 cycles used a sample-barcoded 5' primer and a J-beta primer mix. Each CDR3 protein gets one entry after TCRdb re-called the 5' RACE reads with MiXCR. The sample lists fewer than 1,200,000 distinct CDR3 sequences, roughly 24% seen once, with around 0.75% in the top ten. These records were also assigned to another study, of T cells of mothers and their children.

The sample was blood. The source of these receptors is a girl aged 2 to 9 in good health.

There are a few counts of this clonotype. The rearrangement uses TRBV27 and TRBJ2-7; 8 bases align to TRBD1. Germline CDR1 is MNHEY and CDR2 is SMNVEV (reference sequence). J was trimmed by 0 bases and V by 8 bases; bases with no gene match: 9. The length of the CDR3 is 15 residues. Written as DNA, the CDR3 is TGTGCCAGCCGAACCTGGACAGGGCCCTCCTACGAGCAGTACTTC. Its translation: CASRTWTGPSYEQYF.

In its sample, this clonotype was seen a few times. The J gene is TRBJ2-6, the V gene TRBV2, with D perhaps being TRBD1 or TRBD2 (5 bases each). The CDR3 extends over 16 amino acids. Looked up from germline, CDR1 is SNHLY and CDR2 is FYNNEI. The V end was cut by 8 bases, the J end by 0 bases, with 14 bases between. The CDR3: CASGAEAFSGANVLTF. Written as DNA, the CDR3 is TGTGCCAGCGGGGCGGAGGCCTTCTCTGGGGCCAACGTCCTGACTTTC.

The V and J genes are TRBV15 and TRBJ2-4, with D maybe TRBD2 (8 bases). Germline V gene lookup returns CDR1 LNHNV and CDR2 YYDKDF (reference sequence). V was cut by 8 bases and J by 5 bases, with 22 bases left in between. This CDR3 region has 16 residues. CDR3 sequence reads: CATASSGGLVENIQYF. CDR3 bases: TGTGCCACCGCTAGCTCAGGGGGACTAGTGGAAAACATTCAGTACTTC.

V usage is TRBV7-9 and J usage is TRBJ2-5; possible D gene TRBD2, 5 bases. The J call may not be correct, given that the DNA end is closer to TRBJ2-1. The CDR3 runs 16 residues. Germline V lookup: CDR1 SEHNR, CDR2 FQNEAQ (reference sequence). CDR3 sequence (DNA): TGTGCCAGCAGCCCCAATAGAATAGCGCCCAAGGATGAGCAGTTCTTC. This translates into CASSPNRIAPKDEQFF.

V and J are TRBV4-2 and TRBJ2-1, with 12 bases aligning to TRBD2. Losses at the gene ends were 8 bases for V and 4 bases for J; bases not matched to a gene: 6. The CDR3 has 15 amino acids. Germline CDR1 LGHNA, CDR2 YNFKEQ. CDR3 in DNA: TGTGCCAGCCAAACTCTAGCGGGGGGGTACAATGAGCAGTTCTTC. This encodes CASQTLAGGYNEQFF.

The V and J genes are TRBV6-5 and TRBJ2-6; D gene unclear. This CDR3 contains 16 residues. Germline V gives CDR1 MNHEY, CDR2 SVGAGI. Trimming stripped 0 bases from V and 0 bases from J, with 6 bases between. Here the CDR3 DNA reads TGTGCCAGCAGTTACTCAAAGTTCTCTGGGGCCAACGTCCTGACTTTC. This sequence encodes CASSYSKFSGANVLTF.

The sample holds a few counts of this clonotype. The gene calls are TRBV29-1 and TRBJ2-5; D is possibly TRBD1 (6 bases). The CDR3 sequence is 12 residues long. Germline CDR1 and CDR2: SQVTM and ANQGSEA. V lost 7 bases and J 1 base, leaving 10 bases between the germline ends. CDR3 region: CSAPDSQETQYF. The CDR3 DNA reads TGCAGCGCACCGGACAGCCAAGAGACCCAGTACTTC.

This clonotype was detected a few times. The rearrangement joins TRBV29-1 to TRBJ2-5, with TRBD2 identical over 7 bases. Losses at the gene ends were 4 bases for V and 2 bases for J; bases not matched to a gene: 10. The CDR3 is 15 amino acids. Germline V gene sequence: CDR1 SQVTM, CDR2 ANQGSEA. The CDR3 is CSVVSSGDIQETQYF. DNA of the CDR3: TGCAGCGTTGTCTCTAGCGGCGATATACAAGAGACCCAGTACTTC.

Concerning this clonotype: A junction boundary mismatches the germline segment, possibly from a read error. CDR3 residues: CASSLGLYKEQFF. For the CDR3, the DNA is TGTGCCAGCAGCCTGGGACTCTACAAGGAGCAGTTCTTC. The chain is built from TRBV28 and TRBJ2-1, with D possibly being TRBD2 (6 bases). Germline V CDR1 and CDR2: MDHEN, SYDVKM. The CDR3 covers 13 residues.

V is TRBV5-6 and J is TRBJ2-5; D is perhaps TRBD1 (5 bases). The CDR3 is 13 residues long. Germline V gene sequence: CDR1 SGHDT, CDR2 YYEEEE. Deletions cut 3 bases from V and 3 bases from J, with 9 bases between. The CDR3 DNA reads TGTGCCAGCAGCTCGACAGCGAAAGAGACCCAGTACTTC. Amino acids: CASSSTAKETQYF.

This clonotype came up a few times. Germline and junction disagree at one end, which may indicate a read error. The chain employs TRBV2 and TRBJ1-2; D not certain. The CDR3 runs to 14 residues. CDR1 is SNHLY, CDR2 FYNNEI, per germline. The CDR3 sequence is CVSKVGVGIAGYTF. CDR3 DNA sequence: TGTGTCAGCAAAGTGGGAGTAGGGATCGCTGGCTACACCTTC.